This T cell receptor (beta chain) is from a study of control samples from healthy donors and cancer patients (dated by TCRdb to 2018 to 2020). Receptor amplification or capture employed the immunoSEQ multiplex PCR assay. Imported from immuneACCESS, the table was reduced by TCRdb to in-frame sequences with V and J called. These copies leave out some clones; in studies compared against another copy, an unresolved V gene accounts for under half, and the cause of the remainder is not known. In all, the sample holds about 69,000 clones, and 84% of those were seen once. The ten largest clonotypes hold around 3% of the sample. As to this clone: Its antigen remains unidentified. There are no base qualities to consult, and no much larger clone falls within one base.

CDR1 and CDR2 were assigned from the germline V gene as SGHVS and FNYEAQ. V loses 5 bases, J loses 2 bases, and the germline ends lie 15 bases apart. Reading from cysteine to phenylalanine, the CDR3 counts 15 amino acids. Only the CDR3 portion is preserved as DNA: 45 bases, with reading frame beginning at the first base. Sequencing was done on a sample of PBMCs. The chain was built from TRBV7-6 and TRBJ1-1; the best D guess is TRBD1, with 6 bases matching. This sequence originates from a woman aged 45-60 years with lung cancer. The sequence in DNA is TGTGCCAGCAGCCCCAGGACAGTTGGTAACACTGAAGCTTTCTTT. Translated, this is CASSPRTVGNTEAFF.